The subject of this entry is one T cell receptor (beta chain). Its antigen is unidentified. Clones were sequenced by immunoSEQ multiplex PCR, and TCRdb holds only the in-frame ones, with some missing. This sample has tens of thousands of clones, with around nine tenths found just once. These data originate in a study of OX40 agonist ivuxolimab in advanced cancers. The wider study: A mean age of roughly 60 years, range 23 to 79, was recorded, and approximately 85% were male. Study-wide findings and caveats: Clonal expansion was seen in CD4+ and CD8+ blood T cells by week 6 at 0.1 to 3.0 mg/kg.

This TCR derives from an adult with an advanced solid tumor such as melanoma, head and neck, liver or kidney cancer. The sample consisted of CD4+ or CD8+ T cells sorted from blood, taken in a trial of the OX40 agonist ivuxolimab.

The CDR3 sequence: CASGLGTEAFF. The CDR3 region has the DNA TGTGCTAGTGGTCTTGGCACTGAAGCTTTCTTT. This rearrangement joins TRBV12-5 to TRBJ1-1; the D is unclear. Trimming cost V 5 bases and J 4 bases, with 5 bases left between them. Germline CDR1 LGHNT, CDR2 FRNRAP. CDR3 length: 11 amino acids.